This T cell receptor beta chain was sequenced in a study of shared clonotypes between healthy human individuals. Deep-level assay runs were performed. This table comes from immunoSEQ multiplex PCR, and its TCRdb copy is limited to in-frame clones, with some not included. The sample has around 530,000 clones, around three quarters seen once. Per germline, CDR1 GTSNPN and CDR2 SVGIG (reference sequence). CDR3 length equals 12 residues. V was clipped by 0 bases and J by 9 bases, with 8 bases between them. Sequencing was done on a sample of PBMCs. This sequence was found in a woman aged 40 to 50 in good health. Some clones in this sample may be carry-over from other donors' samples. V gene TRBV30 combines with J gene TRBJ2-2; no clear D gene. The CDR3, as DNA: TGTGCCTGGAGTGTACAGCCCCGGGAGCTGTTTTTT. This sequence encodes CAWSVQPRELFF.